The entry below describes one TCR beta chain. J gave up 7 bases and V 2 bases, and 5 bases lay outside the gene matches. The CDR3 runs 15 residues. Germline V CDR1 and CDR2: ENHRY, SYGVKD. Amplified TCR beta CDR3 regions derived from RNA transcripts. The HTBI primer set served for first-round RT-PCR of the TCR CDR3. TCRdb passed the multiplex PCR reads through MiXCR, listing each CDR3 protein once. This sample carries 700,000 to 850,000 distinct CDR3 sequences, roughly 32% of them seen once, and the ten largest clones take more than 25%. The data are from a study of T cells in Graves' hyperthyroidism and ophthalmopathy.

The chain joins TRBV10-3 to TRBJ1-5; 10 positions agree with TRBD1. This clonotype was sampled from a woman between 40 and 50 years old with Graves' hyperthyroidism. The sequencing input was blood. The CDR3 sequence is CAISERGQGTQPQHF. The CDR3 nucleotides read TGTGCCATCAGTGAGAGGGGACAGGGGACGCAGCCCCAGCATTTT.